This entry describes one T cell receptor beta chain. TCRdb keeps only in-frame clones here, not all; method: immunoSEQ multiplex PCR. The sample has about 160,000 clones, about four fifths seen once. The data were taken from a study of blood T cell repertoires in COVID-19. The CDR3 totals 16 residues. Looked up from germline, CDR1 is LNHNV and CDR2 is YYDKDF (reference sequence). V lost 7 bases to trimming and J lost 8 bases; unmatched junction nucleotides: 8. The chain combines TRBV15 with TRBJ2-4, with 16 bases matching TRBD2. The sequenced material came from peripheral blood. This receptor was taken from a man aged 60 to 69 with active or convalescent COVID-19. As DNA, the CDR3 is TGTGCCACCACCGGGACTAGCGGGAGGGCTGTGGACATTCAGTACTTC. It specifies CATTGTSGRAVDIQYF.